The clone carrying this TCR beta chain was seen many times. The sample comes from a study of Graves' ophthalmopathy and Graves' hyperthyroidism. From RNA, the CDR3 regions of TCR beta chains were amplified and sequenced. Second-round multiplex PCR came after first-round RT-PCR with HTBI primers. TCRdb used MiXCR to reprocess the multiplex PCR reads, holding one entry per CDR3 protein. The sample shows some 400,000 distinct CDR3 sequences, around 16% of them seen only once. The CDR3 runs 13 residues. The V segment lost 6 bases and the J segment 5 bases; nucleotides outside the gene matches: 3. This chain connects TRBV12-3 or TRBV12-4 to TRBJ2-2; TRBD2 aligns across 7 bases. The clonotype comes from a woman aged 18-29 years with Graves' ophthalmopathy. The sequenced sample consisted of peripheral blood. CDR3 amino acids: CASRTSFTGELFF. The CDR3 DNA reads TGTGCCAGCAGGACTAGCTTTACCGGGGAGCTGTTTTTT.